Below are 11 T cell receptor beta chains sequenced from a single sample in a study of Ad26.COV2.S vaccination and SARS-CoV-2 variants. Sample treatment: around 19 received Ad26.COV2.S at low or high dose, single or two shots; several received placebo; per-sample allocation not given. Sampling took place 63 days after the first vaccine or placebo injection. The method was immunoSEQ multiplex PCR; TCRdb's version includes in-frame clones alone and lacks a portion of them. The sample has hundreds of thousands of clones; about 91% are singletons. The material was peripheral blood, obtained in a trial of Ad26.COV2.S vaccine versus placebo. The receptors come from a person aged 18-60 years who received the Ad26.COV2.S COVID-19 vaccine or a placebo.

CDR3 protein: CASSPARDDRGYETQYF. CDR3 DNA: TGTGCCAGCTCACCAGCAAGAGATGACCGCGGGTACGAGACCCAGTACTTC. The V and J genes are TRBV18 and TRBJ2-5; D perhaps matches TRBD2 (5 bases). This CDR3 comprises 17 residues. Germline V CDR1 and CDR2: KGHSH, LQKENI. The germline V and J ends were trimmed by 2 bases and 5 bases, with 21 bases remaining between them.

The chain carries TRBV7-3 and TRBJ2-2; TRBD1 might be the D (6 bases). This CDR3 has 13 amino acids. Trimming cost V 5 bases and J 5 bases, with 9 bases left between them. Germline V gives CDR1 SGHTA, CDR2 FQGTGA. The CDR3 coding sequence is TGTGCCAGCAGCCCCGGACAGACCGGGGAGCTGTTTTTT. Translated, it gives CASSPGQTGELFF.

The gene calls are TRBV4-2 and TRBJ2-2; D is unresolved. This CDR3 region has 12 residues. Per germline, CDR1 LGHNA and CDR2 YNFKEQ. Trimming shortened V by 4 bases and J by 5 bases, and 5 bases separated the two germline ends. CDR3 residues: CASSPDTGELFF. The CDR3 nucleotides are TGTGCCAGCAGCCCCGATACCGGGGAGCTGTTTTTT.

The gene calls are TRBV6-2 or TRBV6-3 and TRBJ2-7; D might be TRBD1 (6 bases). The V end lost 7 bases, the J end lost 3 bases, and 22 bases lay between the germline ends. This CDR3 has 16 amino acids. Germline V gene data show CDR1 as MNHEY and CDR2 as SVGEGT. In nucleotides, the CDR3 is TGTGCCAGCAACCCAGAGGACAGAGGGTCCTTCTACGAGCAGTACGTC. Translation: CASNPEDRGSFYEQYV.

The chain employs TRBV15 and TRBJ1-1, with D perhaps TRBD1 (5 bases). Trimming removed 0 bases from V and 5 bases from J, with 13 bases in between. Germline CDR1 reads LNHNV; CDR2 reads YYDKDF (reference sequence). This CDR3 has 15 amino acids. Written as DNA, the CDR3 is TGTGCCACCAGCAGAGATCAATTGGGGGGAACTGAAGCTTTCTTT. Translating gives CATSRDQLGGTEAFF.

The chain carries TRBV14 and TRBJ1-6, with unresolved D. Germline values: CDR1 SGHDN, CDR2 FVKESK. The V end was cut by 4 bases, the J end by 12 bases, with 7 bases between. The CDR3 sequence is 11 residues long. CDR3 sequence (DNA): TGTGCCAGCAGCCTTACCGGACCCCTCCACTTT. Encoded protein: CASSLTGPLHF.

The chain carries TRBV25-1 and TRBJ2-2, with a weak D call TRBD1 (5 bases). Trimming removed 3 bases at V and 4 bases at J, with 18 bases between. The CDR3 covers 17 residues. CDR1 is MGHDK, CDR2 SYGVNS, per germline. DNA of the CDR3: TGTGCCAGCAGTGACTTTCCAGGGTCCTCGGGCACCGGGGAGCTGTTTTTT. Translated, it gives CASSDFPGSSGTGELFF.

This chain joins TRBV5-6 and TRBJ1-5; D not certain. The V end was cut by 0 bases, the J end by 3 bases, with 7 bases between. This CDR3 has 14 residues. Germline V gene sequence: CDR1 SGHDT, CDR2 YYEEEE. This CDR3 reads CASSLGGHNQPQHF. CDR3 coding DNA: TGTGCCAGCAGCTTGGGCGGGCACAATCAGCCCCAGCATTTT.

The CDR3 DNA follows: TGTGCCAGCATAGCCGGGACGGCGAACACTGAAGCTTTCTTT. Amino acids: CASIAGTANTEAFF. This chain connects TRBV6-6 to TRBJ1-1, with D tentatively TRBD1 (5 bases). The length of the CDR3 is 14 residues. The V gene's germline CDR1 is MNHNY and CDR2 SVGAGI (reference sequence). Trimming took 7 bases from V and 1 from J, leaving 13 bases between them.

The J gene is TRBJ2-1, the V gene TRBV5-1, with D perhaps matching TRBD2 (5 bases). The germline V gene has CDR1 SGHRS and CDR2 YFSETQ. Between the trimmed V and J ends, which lost 1 base and 4 bases, there was a span of 9 bases. The length of the CDR3 is 14 residues. CDR3: CASSLSLVYNEQFF. The CDR3 nucleotides are TGCGCCAGCAGCTTGTCACTAGTGTACAATGAGCAGTTCTTC.

The chain joins TRBV18 to TRBJ1-1; 7 nucleotides align to TRBD1. The CDR3 has 14 amino acids. J was trimmed by 1 base and V by 3 bases; bases with no gene match: 2. Germline CDR1 is KGHSH and CDR2 is LQKENI. CDR3 sequence (DNA): TGTGCCAGCTCACCGTGGACAGGGAACACTGAAGCTTTCTTT. Translation gives CASSPWTGNTEAFF.